These 13 T cell receptor beta chains share one sample of origin, sequenced in a study of blood T cells in healthy people across ages. Using a J-beta primer mix together with a sample-barcoded 5' primer, a second PCR was run for roughly 6 to 11 cycles. Each CDR3 protein gets one entry after TCRdb re-called the 5' RACE reads with MiXCR. The table records about 650,000 distinct CDR3 sequences, 32% of them present only once. Sequenced input: blood. Every receptor here comes from a woman over 75 in good health.

The V call is TRBV10-3, the J call TRBJ2-3; 7 bases are a match to TRBD1. Germline trimming cut 10 bases from V and 1 base from J; bases unmatched to any gene: 14. This CDR3 spans 16 amino acids. In germline, CDR1 is ENHRY, CDR2 SYGVKD. CDR3 region: CATFPQGVLRTDTQYF. The DNA of the CDR3 is TGTGCCACCTTCCCCCAGGGGGTCCTTCGCACAGATACGCAGTATTTT.

A word on this clonotype: Given a much more abundant clone one base away, this may be a read error. In this CDR3 the conserved last residue, phenylalanine or tryptophan, is missing, so a read error is likely. The chain couples TRBV20-1 to TRBJ2-3; TRBD1 agrees at 10 bases. The germline gives CDR1 DFQATT, CDR2 SNEGSKA (reference sequence). Germline trimming cut 5 bases from V and 4 bases from J; bases unmatched to any gene: 6. The CDR3 consists of 14 residues. The CDR3 DNA is TGCAGTGCTCCGGACAGGGGGTTGGCAGATACGCAGTATTGT. Residues: CSAPDRGLADTQYC.

This clonotype was counted at least ten times. The CDR3 region is CASSFTQDEQYF. Written as DNA, the CDR3 is TGTGCCAGCAGCTTCACACAGGACGAGCAGTACTTC. This chain joins TRBV5-5 and TRBJ2-7; D possibly corresponds to TRBD1 (5 bases). The germline V and J ends were trimmed by 2 bases and 5 bases, with 8 bases remaining between them. Germline values: CDR1 SGHKS, CDR2 YYEKEE (reference sequence). This CDR3 has 12 amino acids.

Comments on this clonotype: A read error may explain this, as a much larger clone is one base away. The gene calls are TRBV5-6 and TRBJ2-1; the D gene is possibly TRBD2 (5 bases). This CDR3 is 13 amino acids long. Germline CDR1 is SGHDT and CDR2 is YYEEEE. CDR3 DNA: TGTGCCGGCAGCTTAAGCGGCTCGGGGGAGCAGTTCTTC. Translating gives CAGSLSGSGEQFF. Filled out from reference TRBV5-6 and TRBJ2-1, the complete variable domain reads DAGVTQSPTHLIKTRGQQVTLRCSPKSGHDTVSWYQQALGQGPQFIFQYYEEEERQRGNFPDRFSGHQFPNYSSELNVNALLLGDSALYLCAGSLSGSGEQFFGPGTRLTVL.

This clonotype has ten or more counts. V and J are TRBV15 and TRBJ2-5, with D hard to call. Trimming stripped 3 bases from V and 5 bases from J, with 10 bases between. The CDR3 sequence is 13 residues long. CDR1 is LNHNV and CDR2 is YYDKDF in the germline V gene (reference sequence). Here the CDR3 reads CATSRVPGETQYF. In DNA, the CDR3 is TGTGCCACCAGCAGGGTGCCTGGGGAGACCCAGTACTTC.

This clonotype was counted only a few times. A read error may produce the germline difference seen at one junction end. The rearrangement joins TRBV18 to TRBJ1-1; weak D call: TRBD1 (6 bases). This CDR3 contains 14 residues. The germline CDR1 and CDR2 sequences are KGHSH and LQKENI. The CDR3 DNA follows: TGTGCTAGCTCACAGGGCATCATGAACACTGAAGCTTTCTTT. It translates to CASSQGIMNTEAFF.

For this clonotype: Just one base apart from a much larger clone, this may be a read error. The V and J genes are TRBV5-1 and TRBJ1-2, with D tentatively TRBD1 (5 bases). Germline V gene data show CDR1 as SGHRS and CDR2 as YFSETQ. The CDR3 is made up of 15 amino acids. The CDR3 coding sequence is TGCACCAGCAGCTACAACCCCCGGGACTCATATGGCTACACCTTC. Translating it yields CTSSYNPRDSYGYTF.

This chain uses TRBV6-1 with TRBJ1-1; tentatively, D is TRBD1 (6 bases). The V gene lost 7 bases and the J gene lost 1 base, with 16 bases spanning the gap. The germline V gene encodes CDR1 MNHNS and CDR2 SASEGT. There are 15 residues in the CDR3. As DNA, the CDR3 is TGTGCCAGCACCCGAGGGGGTACAGCGAACACTGAAGCTTTCTTT. This sequence encodes CASTRGGTANTEAFF.

This clonotype was seen many times. The chain joins TRBV20-1 to TRBJ2-1; 12 nucleotides align to TRBD2. V shed 0 bases and J 9 bases; nucleotides not matched to a gene: 6. CDR1 and CDR2 (germline): DFQATT, SNEGSKA (reference sequence). CDR3 size: 15 residues. CDR3: CSARDRRLAGAEQFF. DNA of the CDR3: TGCAGTGCTAGAGATCGGCGACTAGCGGGGGCTGAGCAGTTCTTC.

This clonotype was observed a few times. V and J are TRBV5-5 and TRBJ2-7; a possible D gene is TRBD1 (5 bases). From germline, CDR1 is SGHKS and CDR2 YYEKEE (reference sequence). There are 13 residues in the CDR3. V was shortened by 2 bases and J by 2 bases, with 8 bases between the two germline ends. The CDR3 loop reads CASSFRQPYEQYF. CDR3 sequence (DNA): TGTGCCAGCAGCTTTCGACAGCCCTACGAGCAGTACTTC.

The J gene is TRBJ2-5, the V gene TRBV4-2; the D is unclear. Trimming shortened V by 3 bases and J by 11 bases, and 19 bases separated the two germline ends. This CDR3 spans 14 amino acids. Germline CDR1 LGHNA, CDR2 YNFKEQ. The CDR3 sequence: CASSQESRSGEQYF. DNA of the CDR3: TGTGCCAGCAGCCAGGAGAGCCGGTCAGGTGAGCAGTACTTC.

This clonotype was seen a handful of times. Given a much more abundant clone one base away, this may be a read error. This chain uses TRBV20-1 with TRBJ2-7; the D gene is possibly TRBD2 (6 bases). Per the germline V gene, CDR1 is DFQATT and CDR2 is SNEGSKA (reference sequence). The CDR3 loop spans 15 amino acids. This chain's CDR3 is CGAGGNFLSSYEQYF. CDR3 bases: TGCGGTGCTGGAGGGAATTTTCTCAGCTCCTACGAGCAGTACTTC.

The rearrangement links TRBV20-1 to TRBJ2-1; 12 positions agree with TRBD2. The CDR3 consists of 14 residues. Germline CDR1 and CDR2: DFQATT and SNEGSKA (reference sequence). Trimming removed 3 bases from V and 7 bases from J; junction bases left unmatched: 4. CDR3 sequence (DNA): TGCAGTGCTAGCGCCGGACTAGCGGGAAATGAGCAGTTCTTC. This sequence encodes CSASAGLAGNEQFF.